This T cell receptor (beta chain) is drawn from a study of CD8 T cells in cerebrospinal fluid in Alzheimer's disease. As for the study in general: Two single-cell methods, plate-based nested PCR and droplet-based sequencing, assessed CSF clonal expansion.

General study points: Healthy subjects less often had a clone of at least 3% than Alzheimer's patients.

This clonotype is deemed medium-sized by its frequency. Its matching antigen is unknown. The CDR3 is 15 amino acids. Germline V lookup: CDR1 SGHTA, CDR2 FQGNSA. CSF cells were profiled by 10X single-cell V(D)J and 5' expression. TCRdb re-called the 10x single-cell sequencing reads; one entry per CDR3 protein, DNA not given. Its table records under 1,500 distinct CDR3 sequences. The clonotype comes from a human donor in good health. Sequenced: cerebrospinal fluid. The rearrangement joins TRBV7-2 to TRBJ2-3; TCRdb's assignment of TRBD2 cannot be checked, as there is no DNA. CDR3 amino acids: CASSLGGLKTDTQYF.